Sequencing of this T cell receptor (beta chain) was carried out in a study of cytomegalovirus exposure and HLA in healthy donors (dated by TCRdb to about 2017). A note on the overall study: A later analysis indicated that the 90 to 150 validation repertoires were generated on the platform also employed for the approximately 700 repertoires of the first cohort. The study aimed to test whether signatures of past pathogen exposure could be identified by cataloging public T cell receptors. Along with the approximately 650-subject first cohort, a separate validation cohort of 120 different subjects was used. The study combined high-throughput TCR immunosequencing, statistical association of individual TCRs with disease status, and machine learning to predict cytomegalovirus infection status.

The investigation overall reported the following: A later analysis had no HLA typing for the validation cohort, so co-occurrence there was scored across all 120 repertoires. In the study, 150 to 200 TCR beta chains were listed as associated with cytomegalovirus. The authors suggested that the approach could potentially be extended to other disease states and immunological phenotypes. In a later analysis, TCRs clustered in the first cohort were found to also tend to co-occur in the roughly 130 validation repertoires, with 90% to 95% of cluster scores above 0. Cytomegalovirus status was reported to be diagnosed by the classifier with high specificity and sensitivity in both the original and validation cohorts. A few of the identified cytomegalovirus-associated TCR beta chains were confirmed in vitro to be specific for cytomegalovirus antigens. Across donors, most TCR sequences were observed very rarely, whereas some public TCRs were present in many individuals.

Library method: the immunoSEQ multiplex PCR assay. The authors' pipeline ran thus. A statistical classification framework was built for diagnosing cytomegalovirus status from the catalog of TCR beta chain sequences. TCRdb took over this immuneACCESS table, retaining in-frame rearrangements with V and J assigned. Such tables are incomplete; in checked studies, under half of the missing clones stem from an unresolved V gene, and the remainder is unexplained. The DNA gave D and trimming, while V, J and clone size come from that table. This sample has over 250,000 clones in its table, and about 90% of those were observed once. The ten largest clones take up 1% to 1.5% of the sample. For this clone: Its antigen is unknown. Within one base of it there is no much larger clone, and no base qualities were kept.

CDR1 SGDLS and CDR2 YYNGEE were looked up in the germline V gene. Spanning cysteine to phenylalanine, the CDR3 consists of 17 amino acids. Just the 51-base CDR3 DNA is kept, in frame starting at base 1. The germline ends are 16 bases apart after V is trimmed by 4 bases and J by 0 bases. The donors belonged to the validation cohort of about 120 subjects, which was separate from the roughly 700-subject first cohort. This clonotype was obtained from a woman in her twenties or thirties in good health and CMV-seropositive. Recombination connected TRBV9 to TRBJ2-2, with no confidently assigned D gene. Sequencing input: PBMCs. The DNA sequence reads TGTGCCAGCAGCCTTAACCCGGGCTCTCCGAACACCGGGGAGCTGTTTTTT. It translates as CASSLNPGSPNTGELFF.